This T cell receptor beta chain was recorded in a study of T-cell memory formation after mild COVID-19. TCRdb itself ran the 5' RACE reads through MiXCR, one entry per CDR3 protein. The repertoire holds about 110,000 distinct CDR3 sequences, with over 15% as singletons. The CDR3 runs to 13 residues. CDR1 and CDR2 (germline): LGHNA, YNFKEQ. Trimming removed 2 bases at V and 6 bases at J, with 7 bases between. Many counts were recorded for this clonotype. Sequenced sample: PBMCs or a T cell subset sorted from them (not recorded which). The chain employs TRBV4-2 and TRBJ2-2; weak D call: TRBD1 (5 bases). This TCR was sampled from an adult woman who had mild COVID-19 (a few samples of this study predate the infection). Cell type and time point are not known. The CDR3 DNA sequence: TGTGCCAGCAGCCAACAGGGTCCCGGGGAGCTGTTTTTT. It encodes CASSQQGPGELFF.